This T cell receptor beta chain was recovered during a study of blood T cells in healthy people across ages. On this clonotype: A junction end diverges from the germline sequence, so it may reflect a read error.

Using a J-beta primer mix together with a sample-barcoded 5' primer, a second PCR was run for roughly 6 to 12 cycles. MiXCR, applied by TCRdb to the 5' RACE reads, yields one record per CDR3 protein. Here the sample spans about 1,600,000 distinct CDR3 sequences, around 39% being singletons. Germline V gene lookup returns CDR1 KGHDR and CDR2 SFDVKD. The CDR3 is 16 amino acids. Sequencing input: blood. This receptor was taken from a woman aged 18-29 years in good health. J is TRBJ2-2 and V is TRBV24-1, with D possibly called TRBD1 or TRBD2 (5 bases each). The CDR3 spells CATSGTGTANAGELFF. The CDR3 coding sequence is TGTGCCACCAGTGGAACCGGGACGGCGAACGCCGGGGAGCTGTTTTTT.